The clone carrying this TCR beta chain was seen repeatedly, ten times or more. The antigen is unknown. 5'RACE with 10-nucleotide random UMIs generated the cDNA. The output of every sequencing run exceeded 170 million TCR-beta sequences, derived from 15-18 subjects. TCRdb independently ran MiXCR on the 5' RACE reads; one entry per CDR3 protein. The sample contains 65,000 to 95,000 distinct CDR3 sequences, 5% to 5.5% of which appear only once. These data come from a study of neurological immune-mediated disorders. Points from the study as a whole: The multiple sclerosis repertoire cluster had no clinical or MRI correlate. One related-CDR3 cluster, identified by phylogenetic grouping, held the repertoires of 18 of 34 multiple sclerosis patients and was a possible signature.

In germline, CDR1 is SGHRS, CDR2 YFSETQ. V was shortened by 4 bases and J by 7 bases, with 18 bases between the two germline ends. CDR3 length: 16 residues. V usage is TRBV5-1 and J usage is TRBJ1-6; the D gene is possibly TRBD1 (5 bases). The sequence was obtained from a woman younger than 45 with multiple sclerosis. The sequencing sample was made of PBMCs. The CDR3 loop is CASSEQGPGMNSPLHF. The CDR3 DNA reads TGCGCCAGCAGCGAGCAAGGGCCAGGGATGAATTCACCCCTCCACTTT.